The sample holds many counts of the clone carrying this TCR beta chain. Time point of the sample: technical triplicate 1. MiXCR, applied by TCRdb to the 5' RACE reads, yields one record per CDR3 protein. The sample contains fewer than 50,000 distinct CDR3 sequences, 8.5% to 14% of which appear only once. This record belongs to a study of neurological immune-mediated disorders. The germline V gene has CDR1 MNHEY and CDR2 SVGEGT. V was shortened by 2 bases and J by 2 bases, with 10 bases between the two germline ends. The CDR3 length is 15 residues. The J gene is TRBJ1-5, the V gene TRBV6-2 or TRBV6-3, with D unresolved. The receptor's source is a man in his sixties with HTLV-1-associated myelopathy (HAM/TSP). Sequencing input: PBMCs. CDR3: CASSYLGGRNQPQHF. DNA of the CDR3: TGTGCCAGCAGTTACCTTGGTGGTCGCAATCAGCCCCAGCATTTT.